These 13 T cell receptor beta chains came from one sample sequenced in a study. TCRdb independently ran MiXCR on the 5' RACE reads; one entry per CDR3 protein. The sample shows about 32,000 distinct CDR3 sequences, around 24% of them seen only once. Sequencing was carried out using memory CD4+ T cells sorted from blood. Subset here: memory CD4+ T cells, CD4+CD45RO+CD25-. The receptors derive from a female donor with breast cancer.

In DNA, the CDR3 is TGTGCCAGCTGGAGAGCGGGAGGGCAGGGGGAGCAGTTCTTC. This encodes CASWRAGGQGEQFF. The rearrangement joins TRBV2 to TRBJ2-1, with 10 bases matching TRBD2. Losses at the gene ends were 8 bases for V and 10 bases for J; bases not matched to a gene: 11. Germline-derived CDR1 and CDR2 are SNHLY and FYNNEI. There are 14 residues in the CDR3.

The J gene is TRBJ2-3, the V gene TRBV9, with D possibly TRBD1 on 5 matching bases. The CDR3 runs 15 residues. V shed 5 bases and J shed 9 bases, with 22 bases lying between them. The germline V gene encodes CDR1 SGDLS and CDR2 YYNGEE. The CDR3 region is CASRTGAANLGTQYF. For the CDR3, the DNA is TGTGCCAGCAGGACTGGGGCGGCCAACCTTGGGACGCAGTATTTT.

The chain joins TRBV27 to TRBJ1-1, with D perhaps matching TRBD1 (5 bases). Germline lookup yields CDR1 MNHEY and CDR2 SMNVEV (reference sequence). The CDR3 covers 14 residues. The V end was cut by 3 bases, the J end by 0 bases, with 8 bases between. DNA of the CDR3: TGTGCCAGCAGTTTCGGGGGGATGAACACTGAAGCTTTCTTT. This translates into CASSFGGMNTEAFF.

This clonotype was counted many times. The chain employs TRBV15 and TRBJ2-1; the match to TRBD1 covers 7 bases. The CDR3 totals 14 residues. CDR1 LNHNV and CDR2 YYDKDF come from the germline V gene (reference sequence). With 1 base clipped from V and 8 bases from J, the junction kept 5 bases outside the gene matches. CDR3 in amino acids: CATSRGDRVDEQFF. In DNA, the CDR3 is TGTGCCACCAGCAGAGGAGACAGGGTCGATGAGCAGTTCTTC.

At least ten counts were recorded for this clonotype. The V and J genes are TRBV7-6 and TRBJ1-3; tentatively, D is TRBD1 (5 bases). V gave up 2 bases and J gave up 1 base, with 9 bases separating them. The germline V gene has CDR1 SGHVS and CDR2 FNYEAQ. The CDR3 is 15 amino acids. The CDR3 loop reads CASSLSGGSGNTIYF. Written as DNA, the CDR3 is TGTGCCAGCAGCTTATCCGGGGGATCTGGAAACACCATATATTTT.

The V call is TRBV5-1, the J call TRBJ2-7; D is uncertain. Trimming shortened V by 0 bases and J by 0 bases, and 10 bases separated the two germline ends. This CDR3 spans 15 amino acids. CDR1 and CDR2 (germline): SGHRS, YFSETQ. The CDR3 nucleotides are TGCGCCAGCAGCTTGGACGGGTATAGCTCCTACGAGCAGTACTTC. Amino acids: CASSLDGYSSYEQYF.

This CDR3 reads CASSYIQTVYEQYF. In nucleotides, the CDR3 is TGTGCCAGCAGTTACATACAGACCGTCTACGAGCAGTACTTC. The genes are TRBV6-2 or TRBV6-3 and TRBJ2-7, with D uncertain. The CDR3 has 14 residues. The V and J ends lost 2 bases and 3 bases respectively, with 11 bases between them. The germline V gene encodes CDR1 MNHEY and CDR2 SVGEGT.

At least ten counts were recorded for this clonotype. This chain connects TRBV20-1 to TRBJ2-1, with 8 nucleotides matching TRBD2. This CDR3 spans 14 amino acids. Losses at the gene ends were 7 bases for V and 7 bases for J; bases not matched to a gene: 12. Germline CDR1 and CDR2: DFQATT and SNEGSKA (reference sequence). For the CDR3, the DNA is TGCAGTGTCCAAGCGGGAGCGGCTAGTAATGAGCAGTTCTTC. Its translation: CSVQAGAASNEQFF.

Comment on this clonotype: The junction departs from the called germline gene at one end, perhaps through a read error. The genes are TRBV10-3 and TRBJ2-7; 12 nucleotides align to TRBD1. The CDR3 runs 16 residues. CDR1 and CDR2 (germline): ENHRY, SYGVKD. In nucleotides, the CDR3 is TGTGCCAGCAGTTTATTGGGGACAGGGGGCACCTACGAGCAGTACTTC. Its protein is CASSLLGTGGTYEQYF.

A word on this clonotype: An end of the junction differs from the germline gene, which may be a read error. The chain links TRBV27 to TRBJ2-2; possibly TRBD1 or TRBD2 for D (5 bases each). The CDR3 runs to 14 residues. Germline V gene data show CDR1 as MNHEY and CDR2 as SMNVEV (reference sequence). The CDR3 bases are TGTGCCAGCAGTCCGGGACGAGTGGACGGGGAGCTGTGTTTT. Protein: CASSPGRVDGELCF.

In its sample, this clonotype was seen a few times. The rearrangement joins TRBV4-3 to TRBJ2-5; 11 positions match TRBD2. V lost 1 base, J lost 4 bases, and 8 bases stayed unmatched. CDR1 is LGHNA, CDR2 YSLEER, per germline. This CDR3 contains 17 residues. DNA of the CDR3: TGCGCCAGCAGCCAAGCCACACTAGCGGGAGCGTCAGAGACCCAGTACTTC. Protein product: CASSQATLAGASETQYF.

The chain uses TRBV20-1 and TRBJ1-1, with a tentative D call TRBD1 (5 bases). The CDR3 has 16 residues. Trimming left V 0 bases short and J 1 base short, with 15 bases between. The germline gives CDR1 DFQATT, CDR2 SNEGSKA (reference sequence). CDR3 sequence reads: CSARDPSGRPNTEAFF. CDR3 coding DNA: TGCAGTGCTAGAGATCCTTCGGGACGGCCGAACACTGAAGCTTTCTTT.

This clonotype was recorded many times. The chain has TRBV9 and TRBJ2-3; perhaps TRBD1 as D (6 bases). This CDR3 spans 14 amino acids. Trimming cost V 2 bases and J 1 base, with 8 bases left between them. Looked up from germline, CDR1 is SGDLS and CDR2 is YYNGEE. The DNA of the CDR3 is TGTGCCAGCAGCGTGGACAGTCGCACAGATACGCAGTATTTT. It translates to CASSVDSRTDTQYF.